This T cell receptor (beta chain) comes out of a study of persistence of HIV-infected CD4 T cells. Study background: Antigen stimulation activated a lower proportion of cells, more of them memory, than anti-CD3/anti-CD28 stimulation. Study conclusions and caveats: CMV- and Gag-responding cells had lower TCRbeta richness than CD3/CD28-responding cells.

Cells were stimulated nonspecifically with anti-CD3/anti-CD28 magnetic beads. CD4+ T cells upregulating both CD40 ligand and CD69 were sorted as responding cells. CD8-depleted PBMCs were stimulated less than 20 hours with anti-CD28/CD49d costimulation, CD40-blocking antibody and enfuvirtide. Comments on this clone: What it binds is unknown.

The germline V gene encodes CDR1 MDHEN and CDR2 SYDVKM. V dropped 8 bases and J dropped 0; count of bases not matched to a gene: 13. The CDR3 has 19 amino acids. The libraries were made with immunoSEQ version 4 in survey mode. TCRdb's copy holds only in-frame clones and misses some; the assay was immunoSEQ multiplex PCR. The sample has 40,000 to 45,000 clones, approximately 89% seen once; the top ten hold approximately 2%. This clonotype originated in an adult man with HIV who was CMV-seropositive. The V call is TRBV28, the J call TRBJ2-6; TRBD2 matches at 10 bases. The sequencing here drew on CD4+ T cells sorted from PBMCs after approximately 19-hour stimulation, taken from a patient who received antiretroviral therapy. CDR3 region: CASPHPSGGDGSGANVLTF. The CDR3 DNA sequence: TGTGCCAGCCCCCACCCCAGCGGGGGGGATGGCTCTGGGGCCAACGTCCTGACTTTC.